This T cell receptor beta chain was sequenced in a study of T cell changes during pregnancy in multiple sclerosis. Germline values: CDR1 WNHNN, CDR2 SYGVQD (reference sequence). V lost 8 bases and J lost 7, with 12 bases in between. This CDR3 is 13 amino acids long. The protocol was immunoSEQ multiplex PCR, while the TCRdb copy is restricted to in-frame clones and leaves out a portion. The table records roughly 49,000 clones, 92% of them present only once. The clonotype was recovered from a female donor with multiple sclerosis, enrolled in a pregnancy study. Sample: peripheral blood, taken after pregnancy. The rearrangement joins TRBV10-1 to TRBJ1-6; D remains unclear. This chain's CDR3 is CASPLGENSPLHF. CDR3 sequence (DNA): TGCGCCAGCCCCCTGGGCGAAAATTCACCCCTCCACTTT.